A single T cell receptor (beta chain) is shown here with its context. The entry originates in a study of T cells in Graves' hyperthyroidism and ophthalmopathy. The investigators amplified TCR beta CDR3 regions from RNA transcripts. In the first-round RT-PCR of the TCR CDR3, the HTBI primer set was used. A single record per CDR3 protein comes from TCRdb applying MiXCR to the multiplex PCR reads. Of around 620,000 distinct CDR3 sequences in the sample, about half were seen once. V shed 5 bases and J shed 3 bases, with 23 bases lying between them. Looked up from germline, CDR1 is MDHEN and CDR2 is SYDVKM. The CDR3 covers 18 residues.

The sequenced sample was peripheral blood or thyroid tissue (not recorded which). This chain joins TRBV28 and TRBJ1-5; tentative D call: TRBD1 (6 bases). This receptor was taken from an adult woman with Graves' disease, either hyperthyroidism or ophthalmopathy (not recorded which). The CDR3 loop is CASSRGTGFGLFNQPQHF. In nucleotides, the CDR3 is TGTGCCAGCAGTCGTGGAACAGGGTTTGGTTTGTTCAATCAGCCCCAGCATTTT.